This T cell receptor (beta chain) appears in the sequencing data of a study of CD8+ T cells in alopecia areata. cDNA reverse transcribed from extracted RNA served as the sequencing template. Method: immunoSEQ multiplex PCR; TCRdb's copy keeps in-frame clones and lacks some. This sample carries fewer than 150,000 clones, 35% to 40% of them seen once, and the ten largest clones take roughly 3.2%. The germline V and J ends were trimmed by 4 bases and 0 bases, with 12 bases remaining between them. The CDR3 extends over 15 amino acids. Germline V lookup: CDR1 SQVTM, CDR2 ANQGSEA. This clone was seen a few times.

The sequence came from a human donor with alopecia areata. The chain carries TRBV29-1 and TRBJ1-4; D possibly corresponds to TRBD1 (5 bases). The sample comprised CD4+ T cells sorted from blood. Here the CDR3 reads CSVGDDSATNEKLFF. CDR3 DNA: TGCAGCGTTGGGGACGACAGTGCAACTAATGAAAAACTGTTTTTT.